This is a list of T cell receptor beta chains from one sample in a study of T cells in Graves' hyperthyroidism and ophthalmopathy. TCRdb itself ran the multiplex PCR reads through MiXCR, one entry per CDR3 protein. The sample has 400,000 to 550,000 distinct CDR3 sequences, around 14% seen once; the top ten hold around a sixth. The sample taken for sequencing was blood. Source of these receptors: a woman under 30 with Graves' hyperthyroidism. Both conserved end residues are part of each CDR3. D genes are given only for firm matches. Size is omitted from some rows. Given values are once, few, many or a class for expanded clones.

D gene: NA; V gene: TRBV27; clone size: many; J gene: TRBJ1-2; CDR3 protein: CASSLAQGGGYTF; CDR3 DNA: TGTGCCAGCAGTTTAGCCCAGGGTGGTGGCTACACCTTC
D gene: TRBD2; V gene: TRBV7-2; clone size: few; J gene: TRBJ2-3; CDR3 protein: CASRMTSGRTDTQYF; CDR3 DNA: TGTGCCAGCAGGATGACTAGCGGGAGAACAGATACGCAGTATTTT
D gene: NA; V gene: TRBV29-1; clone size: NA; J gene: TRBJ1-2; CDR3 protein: CSVVNLGGYYGYTF; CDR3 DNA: TGCAGCGTTGTGAACCTCGGGGGCTACTATGGCTACACCTTC
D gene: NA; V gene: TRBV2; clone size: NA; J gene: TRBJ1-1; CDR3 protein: CANQGQLNTEAFF; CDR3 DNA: TGTGCCAACCAGGGGCAACTGAACACTGAAGCTTTCTTT
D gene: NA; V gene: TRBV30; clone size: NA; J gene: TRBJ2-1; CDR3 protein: CAWSVTGGRADNEQFF; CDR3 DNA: TGTGCCTGGAGTGTAACGGGGGGCAGGGCGGACAATGAGCAGTTCTTC
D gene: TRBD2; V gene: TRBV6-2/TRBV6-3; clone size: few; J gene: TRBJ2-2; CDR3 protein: CASSTGRAAGGPHTGELFF; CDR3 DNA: TGTGCCAGCAGTACCGGGAGGGCTGCGGGAGGGCCCCACACCGGGGAGCTGTTTTTT
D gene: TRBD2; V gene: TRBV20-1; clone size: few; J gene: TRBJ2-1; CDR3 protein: CSARDGSGRALSYNEQFF; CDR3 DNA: TGCAGTGCTAGAGATGGTAGCGGGAGGGCCCTGTCCTACAATGAGCAGTTCTTC
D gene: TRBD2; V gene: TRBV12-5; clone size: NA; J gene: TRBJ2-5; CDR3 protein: CASGLVGGRGETQYF; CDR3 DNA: TGTGCTAGTGGTTTGGTGGGGGGGAGGGGAGAGACCCAGTACTTC
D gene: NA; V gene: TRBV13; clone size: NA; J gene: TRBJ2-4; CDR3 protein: CASGQAKNIQYF; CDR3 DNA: TGTGCCAGCGGACAAGCCAAAAACATTCAGTACTTC
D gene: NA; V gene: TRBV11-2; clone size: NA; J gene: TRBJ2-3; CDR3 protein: CASTRRLTSTDTQYF; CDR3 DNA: TGTGCCAGCACCCGAAGGTTGACTAGCACAGATACGCAGTATTTT
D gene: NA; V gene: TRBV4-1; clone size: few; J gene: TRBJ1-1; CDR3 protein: CASSQDRQPQNTEAFF; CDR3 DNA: TGCGCCAGCAGCCAAGACCGACAGCCACAGAACACTGAAGCTTTCTTT
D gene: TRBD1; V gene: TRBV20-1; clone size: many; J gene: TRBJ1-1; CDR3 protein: CSLGQGEAFF; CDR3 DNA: TGCAGTTTAGGACAGGGTGAAGCTTTCTTT
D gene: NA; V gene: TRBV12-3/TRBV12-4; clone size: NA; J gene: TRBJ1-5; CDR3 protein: CASSQSVEPQHF; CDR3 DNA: TGTGCCAGCAGCCAATCGGTGGAGCCCCAGCATTTT
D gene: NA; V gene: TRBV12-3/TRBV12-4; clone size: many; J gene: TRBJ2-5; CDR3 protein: CASRRGETQYF; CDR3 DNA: TGTGCCAGCAGGAGGGGGGAGACCCAGTACTTC
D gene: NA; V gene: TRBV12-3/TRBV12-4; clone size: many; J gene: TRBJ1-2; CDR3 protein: CASSFPSHGYTF; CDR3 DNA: TGTGCCAGCAGTTTCCCCTCGCATGGCTACACCTTC
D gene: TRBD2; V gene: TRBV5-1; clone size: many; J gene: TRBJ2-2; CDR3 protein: CASSSGLAGNTGELFF; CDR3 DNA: TGCGCCAGCAGCTCGGGACTAGCGGGGAACACCGGGGAGCTGTTTTTT
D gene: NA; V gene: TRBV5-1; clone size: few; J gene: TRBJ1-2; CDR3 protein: CASSLTGTDYGYTF; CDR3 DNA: TGCGCCAGCAGCTTGACAGGGACGGACTATGGCTACACCTTC
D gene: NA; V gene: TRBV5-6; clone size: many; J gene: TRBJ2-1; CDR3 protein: CASSLTLARNEQFF; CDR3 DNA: TGTGCCAGCAGCTTAACTCTGGCGCGGAATGAGCAGTTCTTC
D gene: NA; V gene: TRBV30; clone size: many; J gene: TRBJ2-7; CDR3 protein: CAWSGLLQGAYEQYF; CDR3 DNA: TGTGCCTGGAGTGGTCTACTGCAGGGCGCCTACGAGCAGTACTTC
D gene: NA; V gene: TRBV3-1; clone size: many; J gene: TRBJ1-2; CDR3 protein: CASSLQRQANSYGYTF; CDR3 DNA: TGTGCCAGCAGCCTACAACGACAGGCGAATTCCTATGGCTACACCTTC
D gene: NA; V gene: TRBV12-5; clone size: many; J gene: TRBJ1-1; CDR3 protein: CASGLDGWGNEAFF; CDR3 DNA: TGTGCTAGTGGTTTGGACGGATGGGGGAATGAAGCTTTCTTT
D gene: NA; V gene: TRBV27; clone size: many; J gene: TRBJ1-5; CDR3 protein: CASSSQGHQPQHF; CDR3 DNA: TGTGCCAGCAGTTCCCAGGGGCATCAGCCCCAGCATTTT
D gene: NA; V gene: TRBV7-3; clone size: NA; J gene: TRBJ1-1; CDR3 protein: CASSLISGHPEAFF; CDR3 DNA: TGTGCCAGCAGCTTAATTTCGGGACATCCTGAAGCTTTCTTT
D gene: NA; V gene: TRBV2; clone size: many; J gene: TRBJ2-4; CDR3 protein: CASAAGLAKNIQYF; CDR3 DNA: TGTGCCAGCGCGGCGGGGCTAGCCAAAAACATTCAGTACTTC
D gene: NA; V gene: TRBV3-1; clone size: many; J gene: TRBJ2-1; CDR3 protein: CASSQRALALNEQFF; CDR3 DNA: TGTGCCAGCAGCCAAAGGGCACTAGCACTCAATGAGCAGTTCTTC
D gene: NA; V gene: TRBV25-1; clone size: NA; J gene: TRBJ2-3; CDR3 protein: CASSAAEPSMFGGTDTQYF; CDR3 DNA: TGTGCCAGCAGCGCCGCGGAGCCGTCGATGTTCGGTGGCACAGATACGCAGTATTTT
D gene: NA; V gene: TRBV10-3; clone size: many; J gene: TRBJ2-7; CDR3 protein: CAISEGGGVYEQYF; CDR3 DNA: TGTGCCATCAGTGAGGGCGGTGGGGTTTACGAGCAGTACTTC
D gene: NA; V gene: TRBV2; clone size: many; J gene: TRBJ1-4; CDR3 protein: CASRPVGTDGEKLFF; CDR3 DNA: TGTGCCAGCCGTCCCGTCGGGACGGACGGTGAAAAACTGTTTTTT
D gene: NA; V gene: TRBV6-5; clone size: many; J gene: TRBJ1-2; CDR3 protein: CASSSLPSSYGYTF; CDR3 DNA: TGTGCCAGCAGTTCACTCCCCTCTAGCTATGGCTACACCTTC
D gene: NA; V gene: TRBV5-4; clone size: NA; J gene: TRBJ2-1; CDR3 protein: CASSLDSPTVPPQNNEQFF; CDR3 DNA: TGTGCCAGCAGCTTGGACTCACCAACGGTGCCGCCTCAAAACAATGAGCAGTTCTTC
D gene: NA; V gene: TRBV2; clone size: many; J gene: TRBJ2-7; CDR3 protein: CASSEDQGPTCEQYF; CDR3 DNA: TGTGCCAGCAGTGAAGATCAGGGGCCAACCTGCGAGCAGTACTTC
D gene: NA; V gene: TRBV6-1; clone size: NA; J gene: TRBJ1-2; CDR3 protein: CASSEETYGYTF; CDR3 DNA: TGTGCCAGTAGTGAGGAAACCTATGGCTACACCTTC
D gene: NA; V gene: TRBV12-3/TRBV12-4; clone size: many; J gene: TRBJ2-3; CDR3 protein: CASSLMDTQYF; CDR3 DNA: TGTGCCAGCAGTCTCATGGATACGCAGTATTTT
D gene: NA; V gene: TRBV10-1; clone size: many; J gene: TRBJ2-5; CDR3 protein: CASSVAGALGETQYF; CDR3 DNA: TGCGCCAGCAGTGTAGCCGGGGCCCTCGGAGAGACCCAGTACTTC
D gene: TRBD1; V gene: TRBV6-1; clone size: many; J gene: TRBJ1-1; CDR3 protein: CASRIQGVAEAFF; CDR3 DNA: TGTGCCAGCAGGATACAGGGGGTGGCTGAAGCTTTCTTT
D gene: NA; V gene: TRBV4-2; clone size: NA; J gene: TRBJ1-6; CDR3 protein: CASGTQNNSPLHF; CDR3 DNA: TGTGCCAGCGGAACCCAGAATAATTCACCCCTCCACTTT
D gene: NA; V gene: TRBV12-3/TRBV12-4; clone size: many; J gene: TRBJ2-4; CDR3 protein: CASSLAGAINIQYF; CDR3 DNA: TGTGCCAGCAGTTTGGCAGGGGCGATAAACATTCAGTACTTC
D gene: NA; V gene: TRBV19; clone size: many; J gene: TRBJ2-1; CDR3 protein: CASSIDLPPSYEQFF; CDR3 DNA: TGTGCCAGTAGTATAGATCTCCCCCCTAGCTATGAGCAGTTCTTC
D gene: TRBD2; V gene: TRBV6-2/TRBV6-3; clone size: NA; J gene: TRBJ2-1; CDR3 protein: CASSYSPGTNYNEQFF; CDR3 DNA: TGTGCCAGCAGTTACAGCCCTGGGACTAACTACAATGAGCAGTTCTTC
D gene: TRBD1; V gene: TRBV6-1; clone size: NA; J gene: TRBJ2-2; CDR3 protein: CASSKKGGAYTGELFF; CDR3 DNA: TGTGCCAGCAGTAAGAAAGGGGGCGCGTACACCGGGGAGCTGTTTTTT
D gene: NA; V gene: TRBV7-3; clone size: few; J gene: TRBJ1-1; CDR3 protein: CASSPGLGRATEAFF; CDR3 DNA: TGTGCCAGCAGCCCAGGACTTGGGAGGGCCACTGAAGCTTTCTTT
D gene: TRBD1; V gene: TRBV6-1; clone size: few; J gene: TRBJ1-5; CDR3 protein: CASSEPGQGAQPQHF; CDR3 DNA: TGTGCCAGCAGTGAGCCGGGACAGGGGGCCCAGCCCCAGCATTTT
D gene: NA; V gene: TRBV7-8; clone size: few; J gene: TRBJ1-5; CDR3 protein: CASSSTGQRGLNQPQHF; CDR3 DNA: TGTGCCAGCAGCTCGACAGGACAGCGAGGACTAAATCAGCCCCAGCATTTT
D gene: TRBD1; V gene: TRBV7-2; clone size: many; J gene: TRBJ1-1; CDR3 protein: CASSNRQGLNTEAFF; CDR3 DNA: TGTGCCAGCAGCAACCGACAGGGATTGAACACTGAAGCTTTCTTT
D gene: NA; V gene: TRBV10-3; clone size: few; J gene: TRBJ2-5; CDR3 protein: CAISESRVTQYF; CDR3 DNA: TGTGCCATCAGTGAGTCCAGGGTGACCCAGTACTTC
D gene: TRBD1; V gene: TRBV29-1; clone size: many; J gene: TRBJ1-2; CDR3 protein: CSVDETGGNGYTF; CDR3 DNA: TGCAGCGTTGACGAGACAGGGGGGAATGGCTACACCTTC
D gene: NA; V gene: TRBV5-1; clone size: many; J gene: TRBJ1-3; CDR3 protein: CASSHSGNTIYF; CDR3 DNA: TGCGCCAGCAGCCATTCTGGAAACACCATATATTTT
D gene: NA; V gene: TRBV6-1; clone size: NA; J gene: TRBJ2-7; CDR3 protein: CASSWGVPVSYEQYF; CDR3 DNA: TGTGCCAGCAGTTGGGGGGTACCCGTCTCCTACGAGCAGTACTTC
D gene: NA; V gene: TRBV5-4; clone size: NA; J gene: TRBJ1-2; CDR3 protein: CASSTRNTAGYGYTF; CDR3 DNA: TGTGCCAGCAGCACTCGAAACACAGCTGGCTATGGCTACACCTTC
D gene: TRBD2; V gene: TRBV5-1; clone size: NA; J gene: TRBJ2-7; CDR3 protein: CASSLGGTSRTSGEQYF; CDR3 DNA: TGCGCCAGTAGCTTGGGTGGGACTAGCAGAACTTCGGGCGAGCAGTACTTC
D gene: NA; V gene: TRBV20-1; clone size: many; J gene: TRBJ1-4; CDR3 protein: CSARTLNEKLFF; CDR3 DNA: TGCAGTGCTAGGACACTAAATGAAAAACTGTTTTTT